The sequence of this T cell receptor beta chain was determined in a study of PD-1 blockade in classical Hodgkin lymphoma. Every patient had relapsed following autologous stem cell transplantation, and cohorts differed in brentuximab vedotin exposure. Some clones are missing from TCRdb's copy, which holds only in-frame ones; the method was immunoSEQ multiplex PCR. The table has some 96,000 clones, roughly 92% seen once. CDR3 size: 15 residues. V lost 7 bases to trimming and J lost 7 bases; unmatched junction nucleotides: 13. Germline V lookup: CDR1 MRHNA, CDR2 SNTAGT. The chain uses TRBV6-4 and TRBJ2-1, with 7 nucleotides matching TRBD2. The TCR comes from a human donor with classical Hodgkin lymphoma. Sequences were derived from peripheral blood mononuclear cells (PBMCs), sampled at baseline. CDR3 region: CASNNRAGAGNEQFF. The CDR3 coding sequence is TGTGCCAGCAACAACCGGGCGGGAGCAGGTAATGAGCAGTTCTTC.